This T cell receptor (beta chain) was captured in a study of tumor and adjacent non-tumor tissue in lung cancer. Study overall: The cohort had around twelve adenocarcinoma, a couple of squamous cell and 1 small cell patients. Study-wide results and caveats: Compared with tumor, normal lung showed significantly lower TCR diversity. Tumor repertoires had a smaller top 100 clone share than normal lung.

TCRbeta libraries were built with three rounds of nested PCR, modified from ARM-PCR. TCRdb used MiXCR to reprocess the multiplex PCR reads, holding one entry per CDR3 protein. This repertoire shows approximately 100,000 distinct CDR3 sequences, around 57% found once; its top ten account for roughly 20%. The CDR3 is made up of 14 amino acids. Germline assignment: CDR1 MNHEY and CDR2 SVGEGT. The V gene end was trimmed by 6 bases and the J gene end by 5 bases; junction bases not matched to a gene: 9. There are many counts of this clonotype. Its antigen is as yet unknown. The template was RNA from unsorted bulk tissue. This non-tumor lung sample came from over 3 cm beyond the tumor edge. Chemotherapy-naive patients with new lung cancer underwent thoracic surgery in China, August–late 2014.

This chain links TRBV6-2 or TRBV6-3 with TRBJ2-7, with TRBD2 matching 8 bases. Material for sequencing was distant non-tumor lung tissue. The TCR comes from a man in his sixties with non-small cell lung cancer. The CDR3 protein is CASSAGTSKDEQYF. The CDR3 nucleotides are TGTGCCAGCAGCGCCGGGACTAGTAAGGACGAGCAGTACTTC.